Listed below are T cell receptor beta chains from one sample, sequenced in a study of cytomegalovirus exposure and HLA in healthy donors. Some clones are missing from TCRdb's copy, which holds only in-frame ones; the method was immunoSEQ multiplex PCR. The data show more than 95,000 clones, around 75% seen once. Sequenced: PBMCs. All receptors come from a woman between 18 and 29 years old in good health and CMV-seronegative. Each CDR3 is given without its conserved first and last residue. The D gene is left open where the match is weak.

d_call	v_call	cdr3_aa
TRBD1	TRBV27	ASSPLTGHTEAF
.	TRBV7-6	ASSVGEGVREKLF
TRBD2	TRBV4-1	ASSPQAGGPGDTQY
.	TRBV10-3	AIRPGIRSQETQY
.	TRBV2	ASTRLGDTGELF
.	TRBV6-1	ASSRTDNEQF
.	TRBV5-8	ASSLRIGGAEAF
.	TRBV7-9	ASSLVMDYYGYT
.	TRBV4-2	ASSQGSVGGNQPQH
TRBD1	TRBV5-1	ASSLLTGGVGEQY
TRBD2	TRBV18	ASSRLLAGEHEQY
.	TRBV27	ASSPIETAGYGSPLH
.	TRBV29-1	SVGGRNNQPQH
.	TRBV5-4	ASSGPSTDTQY
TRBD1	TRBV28	ASSFPGQADYGYT
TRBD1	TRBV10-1	ASRGTADNSPLH
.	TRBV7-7	ASSLITTGNTGELF
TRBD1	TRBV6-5	ASSYIPTGGRGYT
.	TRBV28	ASSLYEANYGYT
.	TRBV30	AWSPPPGSGYT
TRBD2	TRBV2	ASSPGLAGGPGQETQY
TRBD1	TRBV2	ASLRDRGREQY
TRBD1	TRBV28	ASRTGGGGSNQPQH
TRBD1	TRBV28	ASSLGGTGYGYT
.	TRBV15	ATSRETDYEQY
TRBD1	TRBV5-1	ASSFPEQGVYT
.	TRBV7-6	ASSLVASVNYEQY
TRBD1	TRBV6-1	ASSLTGEETQY
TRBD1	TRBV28	ASSFSRTGAYGYT
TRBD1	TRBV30	AWRGGQGIYEQY
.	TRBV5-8	ASSPPSGNQPQH
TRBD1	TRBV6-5	ASGQARTEAF
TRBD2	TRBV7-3	ANPWRGGLRDTQY
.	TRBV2	ASSGPRGGVTEAF
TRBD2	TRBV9	ASSVSGGANGELF